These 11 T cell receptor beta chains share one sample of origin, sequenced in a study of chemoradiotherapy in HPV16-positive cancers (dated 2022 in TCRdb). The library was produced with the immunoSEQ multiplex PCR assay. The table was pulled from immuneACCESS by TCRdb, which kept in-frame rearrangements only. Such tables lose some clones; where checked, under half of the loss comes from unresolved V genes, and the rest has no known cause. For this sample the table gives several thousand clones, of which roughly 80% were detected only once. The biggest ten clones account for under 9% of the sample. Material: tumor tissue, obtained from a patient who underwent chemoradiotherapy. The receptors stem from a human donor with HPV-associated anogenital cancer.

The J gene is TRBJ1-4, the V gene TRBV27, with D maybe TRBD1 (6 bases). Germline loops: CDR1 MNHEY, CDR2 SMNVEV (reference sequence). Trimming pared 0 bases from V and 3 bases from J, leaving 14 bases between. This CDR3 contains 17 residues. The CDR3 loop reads CASSLSWGARANEKLFF. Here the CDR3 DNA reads TGTGCCAGCAGTTTATCGTGGGGGGCGCGGGCTAATGAAAAACTGTTTTTT. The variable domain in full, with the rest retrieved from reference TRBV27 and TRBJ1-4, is EAQVTQNPRYLITVTGKKLTVTCSQNMNHEYMSWYRQDPGLGLRQIYYSMNVEVTDKGDVPEGYKVSRKEKRNFPLILESPSPNQTSLYFCASSLSWGARANEKLFFGSGTQLSVL.

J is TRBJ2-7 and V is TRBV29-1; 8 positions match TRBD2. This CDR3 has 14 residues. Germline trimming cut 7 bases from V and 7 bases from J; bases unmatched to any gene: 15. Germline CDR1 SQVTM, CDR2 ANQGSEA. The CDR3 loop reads CSASGGRAFGEQYF. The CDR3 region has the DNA TGCAGCGCAAGCGGGGGACGTGCCTTTGGGGAGCAGTACTTC.

In DNA form, the CDR3 reads TGTGCCAGCCAAGCTAGCGTCCCCTACGAGCAGTACTTC. It yields the protein CASQASVPYEQYF. The chain links TRBV28 to TRBJ2-5; TRBD2 might be the D (6 bases). Matching the DNA end better, TRBJ2-7 makes the J call doubtful. Germline V lookup: CDR1 MDHEN, CDR2 SYDVKM. The CDR3 has 13 residues.

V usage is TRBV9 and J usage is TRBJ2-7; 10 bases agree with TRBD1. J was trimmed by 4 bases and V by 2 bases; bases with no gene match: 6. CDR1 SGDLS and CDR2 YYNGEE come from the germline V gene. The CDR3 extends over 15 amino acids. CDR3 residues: CASSVSTDRGYEQYF. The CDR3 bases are TGTGCCAGCAGCGTCAGTACGGACAGGGGGTACGAGCAGTACTTC.

The CDR3 loop is CASSAQRYYGYTF. As DNA, the CDR3 is TGTGCCAGCAGCGCTCAGAGGTACTATGGCTACACCTTC. J is TRBJ1-2 and V is TRBV14; D call uncertain. The CDR3 has 13 residues. Trimming shortened V by 5 bases and J by 3 bases, and 10 bases separated the two germline ends. CDR1 is SGHDN and CDR2 is FVKESK in the germline V gene.

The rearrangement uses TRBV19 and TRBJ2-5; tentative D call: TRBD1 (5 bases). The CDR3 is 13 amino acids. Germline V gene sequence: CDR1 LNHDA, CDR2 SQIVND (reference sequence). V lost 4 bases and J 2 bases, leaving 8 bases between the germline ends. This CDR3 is CASSNDRQETQYF. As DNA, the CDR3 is TGTGCCAGTAGTAACGACAGACAAGAGACCCAGTACTTC.

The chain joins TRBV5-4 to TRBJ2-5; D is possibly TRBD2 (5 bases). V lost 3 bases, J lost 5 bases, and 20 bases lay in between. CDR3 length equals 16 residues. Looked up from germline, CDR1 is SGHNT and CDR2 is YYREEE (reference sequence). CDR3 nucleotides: TGTGCCAGCAGCTCCCGCGGGTCTAGCCCCCAGGAGACCCAGTACTTC. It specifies CASSSRGSSPQETQYF.

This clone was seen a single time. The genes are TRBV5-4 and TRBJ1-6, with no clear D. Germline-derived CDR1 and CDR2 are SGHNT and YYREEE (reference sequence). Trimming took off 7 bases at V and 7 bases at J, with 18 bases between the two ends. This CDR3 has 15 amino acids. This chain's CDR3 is CASRPGRATNSPLHF. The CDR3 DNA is TGTGCCAGCCGTCCCGGAAGGGCAACGAATTCACCCCTCCACTTT. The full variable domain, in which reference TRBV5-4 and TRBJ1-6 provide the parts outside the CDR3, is ETGVTQSPTHLIKTRGQQVTLRCSSQSGHNTVSWYQQALGQGPQFIFQYYREEENGRGNFPPRFSGLQFPNYSSELNVNALELDDSALYLCASRPGRATNSPLHFGNGTRLTVT.

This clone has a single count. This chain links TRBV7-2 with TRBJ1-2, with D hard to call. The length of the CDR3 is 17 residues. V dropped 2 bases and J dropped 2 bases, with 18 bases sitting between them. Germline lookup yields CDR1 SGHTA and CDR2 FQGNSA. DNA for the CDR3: TGTGCCAGCAGCTTAACCGTTGTCGATGCCCAGAACTATGGCTACACCTTC. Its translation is CASSLTVVDAQNYGYTF. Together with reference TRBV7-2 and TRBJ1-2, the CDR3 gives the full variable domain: GAGVSQSPSNKVTEKGKDVELRCDPISGHTALYWYRQSLGQGLEFLIYFQGNSAPDKSGLPSDRFSAERTGGSVSTLTIQRTQQEDSAVYLCASSLTVVDAQNYGYTFGSGTRLTVV.

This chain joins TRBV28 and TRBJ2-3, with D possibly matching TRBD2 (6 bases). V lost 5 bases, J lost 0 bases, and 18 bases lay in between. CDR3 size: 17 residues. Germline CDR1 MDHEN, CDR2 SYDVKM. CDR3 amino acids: CASSKIRGGSSTDTQYF. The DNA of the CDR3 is TGTGCCAGCAGTAAGATCCGGGGAGGTTCTAGCACAGATACGCAGTATTTT.

CDR3: CASRQGARNEKLFF. In DNA form, the CDR3 reads TGTGCCAGCAGACAGGGGGCGCGGAATGAAAAACTGTTTTTT. The rearrangement joins TRBV6-1 to TRBJ1-4, with TRBD1 matching 9 bases. J was trimmed by 5 bases and V by 6 bases; bases with no gene match: 4. The CDR3 length is 14 residues. Germline V gene sequence: CDR1 MNHNS, CDR2 SASEGT.